A selection of T cell receptor beta chains follows, all from one sample in a study of radiation and T cells in renal cell carcinoma. Produced via immunoSEQ multiplex PCR; TCRdb's table is partial and in-frame only. The data show 10,000 to 15,000 clones, roughly 65% seen once. The sequencing used tumor tissue, collected from a patient whose treatment was nephrectomy without radiotherapy. Source of these receptors: a woman aged 80 or over with renal cell carcinoma. CDR3s include the opening cysteine and the closing phenylalanine or tryptophan. Each record gives: V gene, clone size, J gene, CDR3 protein. Rows give clone size only sometimes, using once, few, many, or a class for an expanded clone.

>TRBV7-9|few|TRBJ2-1
CASSPPGVSNEQFF
>TRBV7-2|once|TRBJ2-5
CASSFNVETQYF
>TRBV10-3|.|TRBJ1-1
CAVEGVRNTEAFF
>TRBV2|.|TRBJ2-2
CARSHAGELFF
>TRBV7-8|.|TRBJ2-1
CASSYRRLADNEQFF
>TRBV4-1|.|TRBJ2-5
CASSARTGSVQETQYF
>TRBV7-9|once|TRBJ2-2
CASSWGLPGELFF
>TRBV4-2|once|.
CASSWGQAYEQYF
>TRBV5-1|.|TRBJ1-1
CASTLLLNTEAFF
>TRBV29-1|.|TRBJ2-3
CSADSSTDTQYF
>TRBV19|.|TRBJ1-5
CASSSPGREGQPQHF
>TRBV9|.|TRBJ2-1
CASSAWGLEDNEQFF
>TRBV5-1|.|TRBJ2-5
CASRIEQETQYF
>TRBV27|.|TRBJ1-3
CASQVNRDSGNTIYF
>TRBV4-1|.|TRBJ1-3
CASSQSITGPPGNTIYF
>TRBV7-6|.|TRBJ2-6
CASSSTGRRGFSGANVLTF
>TRBV5-1|.|TRBJ1-5
CASSSGQGGQQPQHF